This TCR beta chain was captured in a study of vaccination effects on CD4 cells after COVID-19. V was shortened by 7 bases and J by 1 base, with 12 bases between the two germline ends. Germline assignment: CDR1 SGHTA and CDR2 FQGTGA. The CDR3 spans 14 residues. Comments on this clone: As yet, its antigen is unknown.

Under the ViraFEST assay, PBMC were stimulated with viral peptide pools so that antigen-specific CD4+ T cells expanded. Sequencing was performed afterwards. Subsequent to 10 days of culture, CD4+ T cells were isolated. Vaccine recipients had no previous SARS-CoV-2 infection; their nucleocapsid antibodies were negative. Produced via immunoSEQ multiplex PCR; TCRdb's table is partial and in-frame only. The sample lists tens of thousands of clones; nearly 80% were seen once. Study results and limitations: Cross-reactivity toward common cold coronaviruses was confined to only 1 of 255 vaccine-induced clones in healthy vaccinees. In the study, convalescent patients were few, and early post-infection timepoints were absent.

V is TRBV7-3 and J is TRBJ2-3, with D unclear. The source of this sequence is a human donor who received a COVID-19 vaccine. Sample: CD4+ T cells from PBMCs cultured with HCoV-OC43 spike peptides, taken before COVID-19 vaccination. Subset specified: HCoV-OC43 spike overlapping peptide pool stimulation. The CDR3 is CASTPTSGTDTQYF. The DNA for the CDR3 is TGTGCCAGCACCCCGACGAGCGGCACAGATACGCAGTATTTT. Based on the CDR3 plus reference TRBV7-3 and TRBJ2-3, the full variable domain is GAGVSQTPSNKVTEKGKYVELRCDPISGHTALYWYRQSLGQGPEFLIYFQGTGAADDSGLPNDRFFAVRPEGSVSTLKIQRTERGDSAVYLCASTPTSGTDTQYFGPGTRLTVL.